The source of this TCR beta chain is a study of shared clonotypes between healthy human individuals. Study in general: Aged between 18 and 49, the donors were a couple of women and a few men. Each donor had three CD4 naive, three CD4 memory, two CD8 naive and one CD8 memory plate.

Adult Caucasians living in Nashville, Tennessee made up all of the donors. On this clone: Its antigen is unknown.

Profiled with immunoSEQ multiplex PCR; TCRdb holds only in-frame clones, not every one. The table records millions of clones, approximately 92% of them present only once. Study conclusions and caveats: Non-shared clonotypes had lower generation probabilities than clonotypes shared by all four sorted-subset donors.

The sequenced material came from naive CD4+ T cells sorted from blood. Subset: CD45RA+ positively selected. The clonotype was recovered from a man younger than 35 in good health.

In nucleotides, the CDR3 is TGTGCCAGCAGTTACGGTGACAGGACCTCTGGTGAAGCTTTCTTT. This codes for CASSYGDRTSGEAFF. This sequence joins TRBV6-5 and TRBJ1-1, with D possibly being TRBD1 (6 bases). The CDR3 spans 15 residues. With 2 bases removed from V and 7 bases from J, the gap between germline ends came to 17 bases. CDR1 is MNHEY and CDR2 is SVGAGI in the germline V gene.